The next 14 T cell receptor beta chains were all read from a single sample in a study of PD-L1 blockade in urothelial cancer. Regarding time point: pretreatment peripheral blood. Some clones are missing from TCRdb's copy, which holds only in-frame ones; the method was immunoSEQ multiplex PCR. Among 30,000 to 40,000 clones listed, approximately 84% were seen once. The sequences come from PBMCs, collected around atezolizumab (anti-PD-L1) treatment. The receptors originated from a man aged 60-69 years with urothelial cancer.

This chain uses TRBV6-4 with TRBJ2-7; perhaps TRBD1 as D (6 bases). The germline V gene has CDR1 MRHNA and CDR2 SNTAGT. CDR3 length: 17 residues. The germline V and J ends were trimmed by 0 bases and 2 bases, with 17 bases remaining between them. In DNA, the CDR3 is TGTGCCAGCAGTGACTCGTCCCGGCAGGGGAGTCCCTACGAGCAGTACTTC. Translation: CASSDSSRQGSPYEQYF.

The chain employs TRBV5-4 and TRBJ2-3; D remains ambiguous. V was trimmed by 0 bases and J by 8 bases, leaving 7 bases between them. CDR1 and CDR2 from the germline V gene are SGHNT and YYREEE (reference sequence). The CDR3 is 12 amino acids. Here the CDR3 reads CASSLASSTQYF. In DNA form, the CDR3 reads TGTGCCAGCAGCTTGGCTAGTTCTACGCAGTATTTT.

This chain connects TRBV14 to TRBJ1-1, with D unresolved. From germline, CDR1 is SGHDN and CDR2 FVKESK. The CDR3 runs 14 residues. V lost 0 bases to trimming and J lost 10 bases, with 15 bases between them. CDR3: CASSQDLQALGAFF. The CDR3 DNA follows: TGTGCCAGCAGCCAAGATCTCCAGGCCCTTGGAGCTTTCTTT.

The genes are TRBV28 and TRBJ2-2; D not certain. The CDR3 runs 13 residues. Trimming stripped 2 bases from V and 2 bases from J, with 3 bases between. Germline CDR1 is MDHEN and CDR2 is SYDVKM. The CDR3: CASSLLNTGELFF. In nucleotides, the CDR3 is TGTGCCAGCAGTTTACTCAACACCGGGGAGCTGTTTTTT.

This clone was counted a few times. The chain combines TRBV19 with TRBJ1-2, with 10 bases that match TRBD1. The CDR3 extends over 18 amino acids. CDR1 is LNHDA, CDR2 SQIVND, per germline (reference sequence). V lost 10 bases and J lost 0; bases outside the gene matches: 17. The CDR3 sequence is CATEGRRQGANSNYGYTF. The CDR3 DNA reads as TGTGCCACCGAAGGGCGACGACAGGGGGCAAATTCTAACTATGGCTACACCTTC. Full variable domain (remainder filled in from reference TRBV19 and TRBJ1-2): DGGITQSPKYLFRKEGQNVTLSCEQNLNHDAMYWYRQDPGQGLRLIYYSQIVNDFQKGDIAEGYSVSREKKESFPLTVTSAQKNPTAFYLCATEGRRQGANSNYGYTFGSGTRLTVV.

This clone is medium-sized (0.01 to 0.1%) in the sample. The chain combines TRBV2 with TRBJ2-7, with D perhaps matching TRBD2 (6 bases). From germline, CDR1 is SNHLY and CDR2 FYNNEI. The ends were cut back, 7 bases at V and 8 bases at J, with 15 bases in the middle. The CDR3 spans 12 residues. The CDR3 is CASKGTPQKQYF. The CDR3 DNA is TGTGCCAGCAAAGGGACTCCTCAAAAGCAGTACTTC.

The rearrangement joins TRBV7-2 to TRBJ2-1; 7 nucleotides line up with TRBD2. Germline V CDR1 and CDR2: SGHTA, FQGNSA. The trim removed 0 bases at V and 0 bases at J, leaving 2 bases unmatched. The CDR3 extends over 16 amino acids. The CDR3 loop is CASSLALAASYNEQFF. CDR3 in DNA: TGTGCCAGCAGCTTAGCTCTAGCGGCCTCCTACAATGAGCAGTTCTTC.

In its sample, this clone was seen a few times. V and J are TRBV30 and TRBJ1-4, with TRBD1 matching 10 bases. V lost 8 bases and J lost 9; bases outside the gene matches: 12. The CDR3 sequence is 14 residues long. CDR1 is GTSNPN and CDR2 is SVGIG in the germline V gene (reference sequence). Here the CDR3 reads CAGLRQGAPQKLFF. DNA of the CDR3: TGTGCCGGACTCAGACAGGGGGCGCCCCAAAAACTGTTTTTT.

V usage is TRBV11-3 and J usage is TRBJ1-1; D is possibly TRBD1 (6 bases). Trimming took off 4 bases at V and 1 base at J, with 7 bases between the two ends. The germline CDR1 and CDR2 sequences are SGHNT and YENEEA. The CDR3 loop spans 13 amino acids. The CDR3, as DNA: TGTGCCAGCAGCTCGACAGGGAACACTGAAGCTTTCTTT. It is translated as CASSSTGNTEAFF. The complete variable domain, with remaining parts taken from reference TRBV11-3 and TRBJ1-1, reads EAGVVQSPRYKIIEKKQPVAFWCNPISGHNTLYWYLQNLGQGPELLIRYENEEAVDDSQLPKDRFSAERLKGVDSTLKIQPAELGDSAVYLCASSSTGNTEAFFGQGTRLTVV.

The genes are TRBV10-1 and TRBJ2-7; TRBD2 agrees at 14 bases. Germline lookup yields CDR1 WNHNN and CDR2 SYGVQD (reference sequence). CDR3 size: 17 residues. After removal of 8 bases from V and 6 bases from J, the junction contained 15 bases not matched to a gene. The CDR3 reads CASPGAVGLAGVCEQYF. The CDR3 region has the DNA TGCGCCAGCCCCGGGGCGGTGGGACTAGCGGGAGTATGCGAGCAGTACTTC.

The rearrangement joins TRBV7-9 to TRBJ2-7, with D perhaps TRBD1 (6 bases). Germline CDR1 reads SEHNR; CDR2 reads FQNEAQ (reference sequence). CDR3 length: 15 residues. V lost 1 base, J lost 8 bases, and 18 bases lay in between. The DNA for the CDR3 is TGTGCCAGCAGCTTAGACGGCAGGGGCTCTGAAAAGCAGTACTTC. Its protein product is CASSLDGRGSEKQYF.

The rearrangement uses TRBV7-9 and TRBJ1-2; D may be TRBD1 (6 bases). Per germline, CDR1 SEHNR and CDR2 FQNEAQ (reference sequence). The CDR3 has 14 amino acids. Trimming pared 5 bases from V and 5 bases from J, leaving 15 bases between. The CDR3 is CASSPAQGRYGYTF. CDR3 nucleotide sequence: TGTGCCAGCAGCCCCGCACAGGGCAGGTATGGCTACACCTTC. Full variable domain (outside the CDR3, taken from reference TRBV7-9 and TRBJ1-2): DTGVSQNPRHKITKRGQNVTFRCDPISEHNRLYWYRQTLGQGPEFLTYFQNEAQLEKSRLLSDRFSAERPKGSFSTLEIQRTEQGDSAMYLCASSPAQGRYGYTFGSGTRLTVV.

V is TRBV5-1 and J is TRBJ2-2; D might be TRBD2 (5 bases). With 0 bases removed from V and 0 bases from J, the gap between germline ends came to 6 bases. Germline values: CDR1 SGHRS, CDR2 YFSETQ. This CDR3 has 15 residues. This CDR3 reads CASSLGAANTGELFF. The CDR3, as DNA: TGCGCCAGCAGCTTGGGAGCGGCGAACACCGGGGAGCTGTTTTTT.

This rearrangement joins TRBV19 to TRBJ2-1, with a possible D match to TRBD2 (6 bases). The CDR3 covers 14 residues. Germline V gene sequence: CDR1 LNHDA, CDR2 SQIVND (reference sequence). Trimming shortened V by 6 bases and J by 8 bases, and 17 bases separated the two germline ends. The CDR3 region has the DNA TGTGCCAGTAGGGGCGGGATGATGGGGGATGAGCAGTTCTTC. This translates into CASRGGMMGDEQFF.